A single sample gave rise to the 24 T cell receptor beta chains below, sequenced in a study of CD8+ T cells in alopecia areata. Researchers sorted pooled cutaneous lymph node cells on the basis of CD4, CD8alpha, NKG2D, NKG2ACE and other markers. Extracted RNA was reverse transcribed into cDNA, the sequencing template. Generated by immunoSEQ multiplex PCR, the TCRdb table keeps only in-frame clones and is missing some. Recorded here are 290,000 or so clones, none singletons. Sequenced material: CD4+ T cells sorted from a lymph node. The origin of the receptors is a C3H/HeJ mouse with alopecia areata. The MHC haplotype recorded for the strain is H2-k.

This clone was observed a handful of times. The germline and genes are mouse ones. The read halts 4 residues ahead of the CDR3 end, with the missing end drawn from the germline J gene. This sample also contains other DNA sequences that code for the same CDR3. V usage is TRBV13-2 and J usage is TRBJ1-2; the match to TRBD1 covers 7 bases. The CDR3 contains 14 residues. The J segment lost 2 bases and the V segment lost 2 bases, leaving 3 bases of the junction unmatched. The germline V gene encodes CDR1 NNHNN and CDR2 SYGAGS (reference sequence). The DNA read from the CDR3 is TGTGCCAGCGGTGAGCCGGGACAGAACTCC. It specifies CASGEPGQNS. The whole CDR3 protein is CASGEPGQNSDYTF.

This clone was counted a few times. Gene names refer to mouse genes. The read falls 4 residues short of the CDR3 end, and the missing part is taken from the germline J gene. This CDR3 is also generated by other DNA sequences in the sample. This rearrangement joins TRBV5 to TRBJ2-5; 11 bases line up with TRBD2. CDR1 is LGHNA, CDR2 YNLKQL, per germline (reference sequence). The CDR3 runs 15 residues. The junction had 0 bases not matched to a gene; V was cut back by 3 bases and J by 1 base. The CDR3 region is CASSQDWGDQDTQYF. CDR3 DNA, as far as it was read: TGTGCCAGCAGCCAGGACTGGGGGGACCAAGAC.

This clone showed up just a few times. All gene names here are mouse names. Sequencing ends 4 residues short of the CDR3 end; the germline J gene provides the rest. The genes are TRBV19 and TRBJ2-1, with 11 bases fitting TRBD2. CDR1 is FNHDT, CDR2 SITEND, per germline (reference sequence). The CDR3 sequence is 14 residues long. Partial CDR3 DNA: TGTGCCAGCACCAAACTGGGGGGGCGAGCT. This gives the protein CASTKLGGRA. The CDR3 as a whole reads CASTKLGGRAEQFF.

Of note for this clone: Gene names are mouse gene names. The CDR3 end falls 4 residues outside the read, so it is completed with the germline J gene. This chain joins TRBV13-3 and TRBJ2-3; TRBD1 agrees at 8 bases. The CDR3 has 14 residues. The V and J ends lost 5 bases and 1 base, in that order; junction bases with no gene match: 3. In germline, CDR1 is NNHDY, CDR2 SYVADS. Partial CDR3 DNA: TGTGCCAGCAGGACAGGGGTTGGTGCAGAA. It codes for CASRTGVGAE. The whole CDR3 reads CASRTGVGAETLYF.

A note on this clone: Gene labels here are mouse ones. From the germline J gene comes the end of the CDR3, since the read stops 4 residues before it. This sample also contains other DNA sequences that code for the same CDR3. The gene calls are TRBV13-2 and TRBJ2-1; 8 bases map to TRBD1. The germline CDR1 and CDR2 sequences are NNHNN and SYGAGS (reference sequence). The CDR3 is 14 residues long. V was clipped by 3 bases and J by 4 bases; unmatched bases: 3. The CDR3 here is CASGGQGKYAEQFF. The sequenced CDR3 bases are TGTGCCAGCGGTGGACAGGGGAAGTATGCT.

This clone was recorded a few times. Gene names denote mouse genes. The read terminates 4 residues ahead of where the CDR3 ends, so the germline J gene completes it. The genes are TRBV13-2 and TRBJ2-1, with TRBD1 as a possible D gene (6 bases). The length of the CDR3 is 16 residues. Germline CDR1 reads NNHNN; CDR2 reads SYGAGS (reference sequence). Trimming removed 0 bases at V and 3 bases at J, with 13 bases between. The CDR3 spells CASGDEAGALYAEQFF. Incomplete CDR3 DNA: TGTGCCAGCGGTGATGAGGCAGGGGCCCTCTATGCT.

This clone was observed a handful of times. Genes and germline are mouse. The read falls 4 residues short of the CDR3 end, and the missing part is taken from the germline J gene. The same CDR3 also results from other DNA sequences found in this sample. The V gene is TRBV13-3, the J gene TRBJ2-4; no clear D gene. Deletions cut 1 base from V and 3 bases from J, with 6 bases between. CDR1 is NNHDY, CDR2 SYVADS, per germline. This CDR3 comprises 13 residues. CDR3 amino acids: CASSDTRQNTLYF. CDR3 bases read: TGTGCCAGCAGTGATACCAGACAAAAC.

Concerning this clone itself: The gene names given are mouse names. Read coverage stops 4 residues before the CDR3 terminus; the germline J gene supplies the remainder. The chain joins TRBV19 to TRBJ2-3; TRBD1 agrees at 7 bases. V shed 5 bases and J 0 bases; nucleotides not matched to a gene: 9. There are 16 residues in the CDR3. CDR1 and CDR2 from the germline V gene are FNHDT and SITEND (reference sequence). The DNA read from the CDR3 is TGTGCCAGCAGCCCGCCAGGGGGTTATAGTGCAGAA. Translation gives CASSPPGGYSAE. The CDR3 reads in full as CASSPPGGYSAETLYF.

Details on this clone: Germline and genes here are mouse. The CDR3 goes on 4 residues after the read ends, and that part is filled in from the germline J gene. The chain carries TRBV13-1 and TRBJ2-3; 12 bases map to TRBD2. Unmatched junction bases numbered 2, after V lost 3 bases and J lost 0 bases. Germline V gene sequence: CDR1 NSHNY, CDR2 SYGAGN. CDR3 length: 16 residues. This CDR3 is CASSVGLGGSAETLYF. The covered CDR3 bases are TGTGCCAGCAGTGTCGGACTGGGGGGGAGTGCAGAA.

A few counts support this clone. The genes are named according to mouse. The read terminates 4 residues ahead of where the CDR3 ends, so the germline J gene completes it. Other nucleotide sequences in the sample specify the same CDR3. The chain combines TRBV13-3 with TRBJ2-1; 12 positions agree with TRBD2. This CDR3 spans 14 amino acids. In germline, CDR1 is NNHDY, CDR2 SYVADS. This CDR3 is CASSPDWGGAEQFF. The sequenced part of the CDR3 DNA is TGTGCCAGCAGCCCCGACTGGGGGGGCGCT.

With regard to this clone: Gene names and germline refer to mouse. The observed sequence ends 4 residues before the CDR3 terminus, with the missing tail filled in from the germline J gene. The chain couples TRBV5 to TRBJ2-2, with 10 bases aligning to TRBD2. The CDR3 runs 16 residues. Per germline, CDR1 LGHNA and CDR2 YNLKQL (reference sequence). V lost 0 bases to trimming and J lost 4 bases; unmatched junction nucleotides: 2. CDR3 sequence reads: CASSQDWGGATGQLYF. CDR3 DNA, as far as it was read: TGTGCCAGCAGCCAAGACTGGGGGGGCGCCACCGGG.

This clone was detected only a few times. Gene names are mouse gene names. The read stops 4 residues short of the end of the CDR3; the missing end is completed from the germline J gene. This chain uses TRBV1 with TRBJ2-1; TRBD2 aligns across 9 bases. Germline V lookup: CDR1 NSQYPW, CDR2 LRSPGD (reference sequence). This CDR3 has 16 residues. J was trimmed by 6 bases and V by 0 bases; bases with no gene match: 6. The CDR3 protein is CTCSADGGALVAEQFF. The CDR3 bases that were read are TGCACCTGCAGTGCAGATGGGGGGGCGCTTGTTGCT.

As to this clone: The gene symbols are mouse symbols. Coverage ceases 4 residues before the CDR3 finishes, and the germline J gene fills in the end. V is TRBV13-1 and J is TRBJ1-2; 7 bases align to TRBD1. The V gene's germline CDR1 is NSHNY and CDR2 SYGAGN. This CDR3 spans 17 amino acids. Trimming at V came to 3 bases and at J to 0 bases, leaving 11 bases not matched to a gene. The CDR3 region is CASSAISRDSTNSDYTF. The CDR3 DNA, read in part, is TGTGCCAGCAGTGCAATAAGCCGGGACAGCACAAACTCC.

Concerning this clone: Mouse names are used for the genes. The read ends 4 residues before the CDR3 terminus; that terminus is restored from the germline J gene. The sample carries other DNA sequences with the same CDR3. The rearrangement uses TRBV13-1 and TRBJ1-1; TRBD1 is a possible D gene (5 bases). Per germline, CDR1 NSHNY and CDR2 SYGAGN. The CDR3 extends over 12 amino acids. CDR3 residues: CASSDAGTEVFF. CDR3 DNA, as far as it was read: TGTGCCAGCAGTGATGCAGGGACA.

This clone was detected only a few times. Any gene name here is a mouse gene name. This CDR3 is CASSSRNGGAPETLYF. The sequenced part of the CDR3 DNA is TGTGCTAGCAGTAGTAGAAATGGGGGGGCCCCAGAA. The chain links TRBV17 to TRBJ2-3, with 9 bases fitting TRBD2. Read sequence stops 4 residues before the CDR3 end, and the germline J gene provides the missing end. V shed 3 bases, J shed 4 bases, and the junction held 8 bases outside the gene matches. CDR1 and CDR2 (germline): MNHDT, YYDKIL. The CDR3 runs 16 residues.

On this clone itself: Gene names refer to mouse genes. The CDR3 extends 4 residues past the end of the read, so its final part is completed from the germline J gene. Additional DNA sequences in this sample encode the identical CDR3. The V gene is TRBV17, the J gene TRBJ2-5; D may be TRBD2 (6 bases). The length of the CDR3 is 13 residues. CDR1 and CDR2 (germline): MNHDT, YYDKIL. V was cut by 3 bases and J by 3 bases, with 7 bases left in between. The sequenced CDR3 bases are TGTGCTAGCAGTAGTGGGGGACAAGAC. Its protein is CASSSGGQD. The whole CDR3 is CASSSGGQDTQYF.

Comments on this clone: These gene names are mouse names. From the germline J gene comes the end of the CDR3, since the read stops 3 residues before it. The sample holds other DNA sequences that translate to the same CDR3. J is TRBJ1-6 and V is TRBV19; 8 nucleotides align to TRBD1. Being an ORF, TRBJ1-6 has a function that is uncertain. The CDR3 covers 15 residues. CDR1 is FNHDT, CDR2 SITEND, per germline (reference sequence). V was pared by 2 bases and J by 6 bases, with 4 bases of the junction left unmatched. The CDR3 DNA, read in part, is TGTGCCAGCAGTATCGGACAGGGAGGTAATTCGCCC. Amino acids: CASSIGQGGNSP. The whole CDR3 region reads CASSIGQGGNSPLYF.

For this clone: The germline and genes are mouse ones. The read terminates 4 residues ahead of where the CDR3 ends, so the germline J gene completes it. The chain links TRBV19 to TRBJ2-1; D is unclear. Germline lookup yields CDR1 FNHDT and CDR2 SITEND (reference sequence). The length of the CDR3 is 14 residues. With 2 bases removed from V and 0 bases from J, the gap between germline ends came to 6 bases. CDR3 DNA, as far as it was read: TGTGCCAGCAGTATCCAGGCTAACTATGCT. It codes for CASSIQANYA. The CDR3, in full, reads CASSIQANYAEQFF.

A remark on this clone: Gene and germline names: mouse. Sequencing ends 4 residues short of the CDR3 end; the germline J gene provides the rest. The chain joins TRBV31 to TRBJ2-5; the match to TRBD1 covers 7 bases. Unmatched junction bases numbered 2, after V lost 8 bases and J lost 3 bases. The CDR3 runs 11 residues. CDR1 is GKSSPN and CDR2 is SITVG in the germline V gene. CDR3 in amino acids: CARGQQDTQYF. CDR3 DNA (partial): TGTGCCCGGGGACAGCAAGAC. The full variable domain, rest sourced from reference TRBV31 and TRBJ2-5, is AQTIHQWPVAEIKAVGSPLSLGCTIKGKSSPNLYWYWQATGGTLQQLFYSITVGQVESVVQLNLSASRPKDDQFILSTEKLLLSHSGFYLCARGQQDTQYFGPGTRLLVL.

On this clone itself: Gene names refer to mouse genes. The read terminates 4 residues ahead of where the CDR3 ends, so the germline J gene completes it. Other DNA sequences in the sample encode the same CDR3. This rearrangement joins TRBV13-3 to TRBJ2-3, with 9 bases lining up with TRBD1. CDR3 length equals 15 residues. With V trimmed by 3 bases and J by 0 bases, 2 bases remained unmatched. The germline V gene has CDR1 NNHDY and CDR2 SYVADS. CDR3 DNA (partial): TGTGCCAGCAGTGCACAGGGGGCTAGTGCAGAA. Its protein product is CASSAQGASAE. In full, the CDR3 is CASSAQGASAETLYF.

Comment on this clone: Germline and genes here are mouse. Read sequence stops 4 residues before the CDR3 end, and the germline J gene provides the missing end. V is TRBV4 and J is TRBJ1-1, with 8 bases lining up with TRBD1. The CDR3 covers 14 residues. V gave up 3 bases and J gave up 0 bases; unmatched junction bases: 0. CDR1 and CDR2 from the germline V gene are LGHDT and YNNKQL (reference sequence). The CDR3 loop reads CASSYRGQNTEVFF. The part of the CDR3 DNA that was read is TGTGCCAGCAGCTACAGGGGGCAGAACACA.

Turning to this clone: Genes here carry mouse names. The sequence runs out 4 residues before the end of the CDR3; the remainder is reconstructed from the germline J gene. The same CDR3 also results from other DNA sequences found in this sample. The J gene is TRBJ2-7, the V gene TRBV19; tentatively, D is TRBD1 (6 bases). Germline loops: CDR1 FNHDT, CDR2 SITEND (reference sequence). This CDR3 comprises 13 residues. The V end was cut by 5 bases, the J end by 3 bases, with 12 bases between. The CDR3 is CASRPGQSYEQYF. The sequenced part of the CDR3 DNA is TGTGCCAGCAGACCGGGACAAAGCTAT.

This clone has more than one count but fewer than ten. Mouse germline and gene names are used. Read coverage stops 3 residues before the CDR3 terminus; the germline J gene supplies the remainder. Other DNA sequences of this sample code for an identical CDR3. This rearrangement joins TRBV13-3 to TRBJ1-6; tentatively, D is TRBD1 (6 bases). TRBJ1-6 is an ORF, with its function uncertain. Trimming removed 1 base at V and 7 bases at J, with 9 bases between. The CDR3 covers 14 residues. Germline CDR1 reads NNHDY; CDR2 reads SYVADS. CDR3: CASSDQGRNSPLYF. CDR3 DNA, as far as it was read: TGTGCCAGCAGTGATCAGGGGAGAAATTCGCCC.

The sample holds a few counts of this clone. Mouse names are used for the genes. Sequencing ends 4 residues short of the CDR3 end; the germline J gene provides the rest. The chain joins TRBV13-3 to TRBJ2-5, with a weak D call TRBD2 (5 bases). V lost 2 bases to trimming and J lost 3 bases, with 10 bases between them. In germline, CDR1 is NNHDY, CDR2 SYVADS. This CDR3 comprises 14 residues. The CDR3 DNA, read in part, is TGTGCCAGCAGTGAGCCTGGGAGTCAAGAC. Translating it yields CASSEPGSQD. From start to end, the CDR3 is CASSEPGSQDTQYF.